This note documents a single T cell receptor beta chain sequence. Its antigen remains unidentified. Repertoires were generated with immunoSEQ multiplex PCR, while TCRdb's copy carries only in-frame clones and drops some. The data hold some 22,000 clones, with 55% to 75% observed a single time. These data belong to a study of tumor-infiltrating lymphocytes in localized non-small cell lung cancer. Study-wide results and limits: Tumors had more T cell infiltration than uninvolved lung, per TCRbeta sequencing and CD3 counts. IM1 and IM2 tumors showed no difference in T-cell fraction.

This sequence originates from a human donor with non-small cell lung cancer. The sequencing sample was made of lung tumor tissue.

The CDR3 here is CATSRGKGGGAGELFF. CDR3 DNA sequence: TGTGCCACCAGCAGAGGGAAAGGAGGGGGGGCCGGGGAGCTGTTTTTT. This rearrangement joins TRBV15 to TRBJ2-2, with D perhaps TRBD2 (7 bases). Trimming removed 1 base from V and 6 bases from J, with 15 bases in between. This CDR3 is built from 16 residues. Germline CDR1 is LNHNV and CDR2 is YYDKDF (reference sequence).